One sample yielded the 30 T cell receptor beta chains listed below, sequenced in a study of T cell responses to AZD1222 COVID-19 vaccine. TCRdb's copy holds only in-frame clones and misses some; the assay was immunoSEQ multiplex PCR. The sample yields approximately 130,000 clones, about 89% seen once. Material: peripheral blood, obtained on day 0 of AZD1222 vaccination. The receptors were gathered from an adult in good health.

The chain is built from TRBV7-2 and TRBJ1-5; D perhaps matches TRBD1 (5 bases). V dropped 0 bases and J dropped 5 bases, with 5 bases sitting between them. The CDR3 sequence is 13 residues long. Germline CDR1 reads SGHTA; CDR2 reads FQGNSA. CDR3 in DNA: TGTGCCAGCAGCTTAGCAGGGGATCAGCCCCAGCATTTT. Amino acids: CASSLAGDQPQHF.

This clone has more than one count but fewer than ten. The chain combines TRBV19 with TRBJ2-2, with D possibly being TRBD2 (6 bases). V dropped 3 bases and J dropped 4 bases, with 12 bases sitting between them. The CDR3 has 15 amino acids. The V gene's germline CDR1 is LNHDA and CDR2 SQIVND (reference sequence). The CDR3 loop is CASSMAGSTTGELFF. In DNA form, the CDR3 reads TGTGCCAGTAGTATGGCGGGGTCTACCACCGGGGAGCTGTTTTTT.

This sequence joins TRBV4-2 and TRBJ1-6; 7 bases fit TRBD1. Trimming cost V 0 bases and J 7 bases; bases outside gene matches: 9. The CDR3 spans 17 residues. Looked up from germline, CDR1 is LGHNA and CDR2 is YNFKEQ. The CDR3 bases are TGTGCCAGCAGCCAAGATAAAAATTCCAGGGGGAATTCACCCCTCCACTTT. Translation gives CASSQDKNSRGNSPLHF.

The chain couples TRBV9 to TRBJ2-2; 10 nucleotides agree with TRBD1. The CDR3 length is 16 residues. CDR1 SGDLS and CDR2 YYNGEE come from the germline V gene. With 3 bases clipped from V and 6 bases from J, the junction kept 8 bases outside the gene matches. The CDR3 DNA reads TGTGCCAGCAGCGGCCGACAGGGGGCAACCGCCGGGGAGCTGTTTTTT. Encoded protein: CASSGRQGATAGELFF.

The chain links TRBV7-3 to TRBJ2-2, with 10 nucleotides matching TRBD2. The junction had 7 bases not matched to a gene; V was cut back by 5 bases and J by 4 bases. Per the germline V gene, CDR1 is SGHTA and CDR2 is FQGTGA. CDR3 length equals 16 residues. The CDR3 region is CASSPTGLAVTGELFF. Written as DNA, the CDR3 is TGTGCCAGCAGCCCCACTGGACTAGCGGTCACCGGGGAGCTGTTTTTT.

The chain carries TRBV2 and TRBJ2-1; weak D call: TRBD2 (6 bases). The CDR3 extends over 15 amino acids. Germline V gene data show CDR1 as SNHLY and CDR2 as FYNNEI. V lost 5 bases to trimming and J lost 9 bases, with 20 bases between them. The chain's CDR3 is CASSPEGGSYSEQFF. CDR3 nucleotides: TGTGCCAGCAGTCCCGAAGGAGGGAGTTATAGTGAGCAGTTCTTC.

This chain links TRBV5-1 with TRBJ2-7; D is ambiguous. The CDR3 extends over 15 amino acids. Germline CDR1 reads SGHRS; CDR2 reads YFSETQ. Trimming pared 0 bases from V and 0 bases from J, leaving 10 bases between. The CDR3 here is CASSLVRVPSYEQYF. DNA for the CDR3: TGCGCCAGCAGCTTGGTCCGGGTACCCTCCTACGAGCAGTACTTC.

The chain has TRBV6-5 and TRBJ1-2; tentative D call: TRBD1 (5 bases). The ends were cut back, 4 bases at V and 6 bases at J, with 18 bases in the middle. The CDR3 runs to 15 residues. CDR1 and CDR2 from the germline V gene are MNHEY and SVGAGI. The CDR3 bases are TGTGCCAGCAGTTCGGACCGGGTCGACAGTCATGGCTACACCTTC. Its protein product is CASSSDRVDSHGYTF.

The J gene is TRBJ1-6, the V gene TRBV7-9; D is uncertain. The V and J ends lost 0 bases and 4 bases respectively, with 10 bases between them. The CDR3 length is 16 residues. Per the germline V gene, CDR1 is SEHNR and CDR2 is FQNEAQ (reference sequence). This CDR3 reads CASSLAQSPYNSPLHF. The CDR3 DNA sequence: TGTGCCAGCAGCTTAGCCCAAAGCCCATATAATTCACCCCTCCACTTT.

Only a few counts were recorded for this clone. The V call is TRBV2, the J call TRBJ1-5, with D perhaps matching TRBD1 (6 bases). Trimming left V 6 bases short and J 7 bases short, with 16 bases between. CDR1 is SNHLY and CDR2 is FYNNEI in the germline V gene. The CDR3 contains 14 residues. CDR3 region: CASRDGGPGQPQHF. DNA of the CDR3: TGTGCCAGCAGGGACGGGGGGCCAGGACAGCCCCAGCATTTT. Full variable domain (rest looked up from reference TRBV2 and TRBJ1-5): EPEVTQTPSHQVTQMGQEVILRCVPISNHLYFYWYRQILGQKVEFLVSFYNNEISEKSEIFDDQFSVERPDGSNFTLKIRSTKLEDSAMYFCASRDGGPGQPQHFGDGTRLSIL.

The chain couples TRBV12-3 or TRBV12-4 to TRBJ2-5; D ambiguous. The V end lost 1 base, the J end lost 5 bases, and 8 bases lay between the germline ends. The CDR3 sequence is 13 residues long. The CDR3 DNA follows: TGTGCCAGCAGTTTAGGTAGCCGGGAGACCCAGTACTTC. It is translated as CASSLGSRETQYF.

The chain combines TRBV5-8 with TRBJ2-1; 8 bases line up with TRBD2. Germline-derived CDR1 and CDR2 are SGHTS and YDEGEE. This CDR3 is built from 13 residues. Losses at the gene ends were 0 bases for V and 10 bases for J; bases not matched to a gene: 3. The CDR3 DNA sequence: TGTGCCAGCAGCTTGGATACTAGCGGCGAGCAGTTCTTC. Amino acid sequence: CASSLDTSGEQFF.

V is TRBV3-1 (or the pseudogene TRBV3-2) and J is TRBJ1-5; D ambiguous. V was trimmed by 1 base and J by 1 base, leaving 5 bases between them. This CDR3 comprises 14 residues. CDR1 and CDR2 from the germline V gene are LGHDT and YNNKEL (reference sequence). The CDR3 sequence is CASSQVISNQPQHF. The CDR3 DNA reads as TGTGCCAGCAGCCAAGTTATCAGCAATCAGCCCCAGCATTTT.

This chain links TRBV21-1 with TRBJ1-5; the listed D gene, TRBD1, was not tested against the DNA. TRBV21-1 corresponds to a pseudogene. The CDR3 totals 19 residues. The CDR3 loop is CASSKKITGTGALNQPQHF. The DNA of the CDR3 is TGTGCCAGCAGCAAAAAGATAACCGGGACAGGGGCCCTCAATCAGCCCCAGCATTTT.

The chain joins TRBV4-3 to TRBJ2-3, with 8 bases aligning to TRBD2. The V and J ends lost 5 bases and 3 bases, in that order; junction bases with no gene match: 7. The CDR3 extends over 15 amino acids. Germline values: CDR1 LGHNA, CDR2 YSLEER. CDR3 protein: CASSSQRERTDTQYF. The CDR3 nucleotides read TGCGCCAGCAGCTCACAGCGGGAGAGGACAGATACGCAGTATTTT.

The chain has TRBV12-5 and TRBJ2-1, with D unresolved. Germline assignment: CDR1 LGHNT and CDR2 FRNRAP. Trimming removed 1 base at V and 15 bases at J, with 16 bases between. The CDR3 contains 13 residues. This chain's CDR3 is CASGLALSSSPFF. The CDR3 DNA is TGTGCTAGTGGTTTGGCCCTTTCCTCGAGTCCGTTCTTC.

The chain is built from TRBV29-1 and TRBJ2-5; 10 bases are a match to TRBD1. The CDR3 runs to 14 residues. Germline assignment: CDR1 SQVTM and CDR2 ANQGSEA. V trimming: 6 bases; J trimming: 5 bases; junction bases outside the gene matches: 9. CDR3 coding DNA: TGCAGCGTGGGACCGGGACAGGGGTCGGAGACCCAGTACTTC. This encodes CSVGPGQGSETQYF.

The chain couples TRBV30 to TRBJ1-5, with D unclear. The CDR3 has 14 residues. Per the germline V gene, CDR1 is GTSNPN and CDR2 is SVGIG (reference sequence). Trimming cost V 1 base and J 9 bases, with 16 bases left between them. CDR3 nucleotide sequence: TGTGCCTGGAGTGAAACAGAAAGCGGTGGGCCCCAGCATTTT. It specifies CAWSETESGGPQHF.

V is TRBV28 and J is TRBJ1-2, with D hard to call. Germline CDR1 reads MDHEN; CDR2 reads SYDVKM. V lost 3 bases and J lost 4, with 9 bases in between. This CDR3 region has 13 residues. The CDR3, as DNA: TGTGCCAGCAGTTTCTCGGCCCTCTATGGCTACACCTTC. Amino acid sequence: CASSFSALYGYTF.

This chain links TRBV3-1 (or the pseudogene TRBV3-2) with TRBJ1-4; TRBD1 aligns across 7 bases. The ends lost 6 bases at V and 8 bases at J; junction bases unmatched: 9. This CDR3 has 14 residues. Germline loops: CDR1 LGHDT, CDR2 YNNKEL (reference sequence). In DNA, the CDR3 is TGTGCCAGCAGAGACGGACAGGTTATGGAAAAACTGTTTTTT. Translated, it gives CASRDGQVMEKLFF.

This sequence joins TRBV18 and TRBJ1-4; 11 bases align to TRBD1. Germline CDR1 is KGHSH and CDR2 is LQKENI. The J segment lost 6 bases and the V segment lost 4 bases, leaving 1 base of the junction unmatched. The CDR3 spans 14 residues. DNA for the CDR3: TGTGCCAGCTCACTGGGACAGGGGGATGAAAAACTGTTTTTT. As protein: CASSLGQGDEKLFF.

V is TRBV18 and J is TRBJ2-5; 7 bases are shared with TRBD2. V gave up 3 bases and J gave up 0 bases; unmatched junction bases: 1. Per the germline V gene, CDR1 is KGHSH and CDR2 is LQKENI. The CDR3 runs to 14 residues. DNA of the CDR3: TGTGCCAGCTCACCCCGGGGGGACCAAGAGACCCAGTACTTC. Translated, it gives CASSPRGDQETQYF.

The chain combines TRBV19 with TRBJ1-2; D is undetermined. Trimming stripped 5 bases from V and 9 bases from J, with 10 bases between. Germline-derived CDR1 and CDR2 are LNHDA and SQIVND (reference sequence). This CDR3 has 11 amino acids. Here the CDR3 DNA reads TGTGCCAGTAGTGCAGACTTAAGCTACACCTTC. Amino acid sequence: CASSADLSYTF.

The gene calls are TRBV6-5 and TRBJ2-7; 9 bases map to TRBD1. The CDR3 sequence is 14 residues long. J lost 5 bases, V lost 6 bases, and 8 bases had no gene match. The germline gives CDR1 MNHEY, CDR2 SVGAGI. The CDR3 nucleotides are TGTGCCAGCAGAAGACAGGGGGGCCCCCACGAGCAGTACTTC. This translates into CASRRQGGPHEQYF.

The V call is TRBV5-5, the J call TRBJ1-4; TRBD1 matches 8 bases. This CDR3 has 14 amino acids. Germline values: CDR1 SGHKS, CDR2 YYEKEE (reference sequence). V lost 3 bases and J lost 4; bases outside the gene matches: 2. Here the CDR3 reads CASSWTGLNEKLFF. The CDR3 DNA follows: TGTGCCAGCAGCTGGACAGGGCTTAATGAAAAACTGTTTTTT. The variable domain in full, with the rest retrieved from reference TRBV5-5 and TRBJ1-4, is DAGVTQSPTHLIKTRGQQVTLRCSPISGHKSVSWYQQVLGQGPQFIFQYYEKEERGRGNFPDRFSARQFPNYSSELNVNALLLGDSALYLCASSWTGLNEKLFFGSGTQLSVL.

The chain employs TRBV4-2 and TRBJ1-1, with D maybe TRBD1 (6 bases). This CDR3 comprises 14 residues. Trimming cost V 3 bases and J 1 base, with 9 bases left between them. Germline values: CDR1 LGHNA, CDR2 YNFKEQ. Here the CDR3 DNA reads TGTGCCAGCAGCCAGCTACAGGGGAACACTGAAGCTTTCTTT. Its translation: CASSQLQGNTEAFF.

The chain carries TRBV6-5 and TRBJ1-2; no definite D call. The CDR3 contains 13 residues. V lost 2 bases, J lost 7 bases, and 11 bases lay in between. CDR1 MNHEY and CDR2 SVGAGI come from the germline V gene. The CDR3 sequence: CASSYLGASGYTF. The CDR3 DNA is TGTGCCAGCAGTTACCTTGGTGCTTCTGGCTACACCTTC.

This sequence joins TRBV6-6 and TRBJ1-1; 7 bases match TRBD1. Germline V gene lookup returns CDR1 MNHNY and CDR2 SVGAGI (reference sequence). The CDR3 consists of 11 residues. With 6 bases clipped from V and 11 bases from J, the junction kept 6 bases outside the gene matches. The CDR3 here is CASRKGARAFF. CDR3 coding DNA: TGTGCCAGCAGGAAGGGGGCCAGGGCTTTCTTT.

The V gene is TRBV9, the J gene TRBJ2-1; the D is unclear. V was cut by 4 bases and J by 6 bases, with 14 bases left in between. The germline CDR1 and CDR2 sequences are SGDLS and YYNGEE. The CDR3 loop spans 14 amino acids. The CDR3 sequence: CASSPRAVGNEQFF. The CDR3 nucleotides are TGTGCCAGCAGCCCCCGAGCAGTTGGCAATGAGCAGTTCTTC.

The V gene is TRBV3-1 (or the pseudogene TRBV3-2), the J gene TRBJ1-6; D not certain. The V end was cut by 2 bases, the J end by 10 bases, with 6 bases between. The CDR3 runs to 12 residues. In germline, CDR1 is LGHDT, CDR2 YNNKEL (reference sequence). CDR3 in amino acids: CASSQWESPLHF. Written as DNA, the CDR3 is TGTGCCAGCAGCCAATGGGAATCACCCCTCCACTTT.